This TCR beta chain was identified during a study of CD8 T cells in ankylosing spondylitis. This clonotype occurred many times. As yet, its antigen is unknown. TCRdb fed the 5' RACE reads into MiXCR, producing one record per CDR3 protein. The sample comprises about 200,000 distinct CDR3 sequences, about 13% of which are singletons, and 16% rests with the top ten. Study-wide points: Characteristic, it appeared, of ankylosing spondylitis blood was a TCR beta motif of seven or eight highly homologous variants.

After removal of 3 bases from V and 1 base from J, the junction contained 5 bases not matched to a gene. The CDR3 covers 17 residues. CDR1 and CDR2 from the germline V gene are SGHRS and YFSETQ. The sequence derives from a male donor with ankylosing spondylitis or in good health (not recorded which). Sequences were obtained from blood, either unsorted or a sorted T cell fraction (not recorded which). The gene calls are TRBV5-1 and TRBJ2-2, with TRBD2 matching over 11 bases. CDR3: CASSSPGLAVNTGELFF. As DNA, the CDR3 is TGCGCCAGCAGCTCCCCGGGACTAGCGGTGAACACCGGGGAGCTGTTTTTT.